The 5 T cell receptor beta chains given below trace back to one sample, sequenced in a study of T cell clonotyping in hematopoietic cell transplantation (dated by TCRdb to the early 2020s). To prepare the library, the immunoSEQ multiplex PCR assay was applied. TCRdb obtained this table from immuneACCESS and retained in-frame rearrangements with V and J assigned. These tables miss some clones; where compared with another copy, unresolved V genes account for less than half of the shortfall, and the remainder is unexplained. The sample table holds tens of thousands of clones, of which 85% to 95% were seen once. The top ten hold around 2.1% of the sample. The time point label here, explained by the study, means: recipient sample about 28 days before transplant, after cytoreduction. Sequenced here: peripheral blood mononuclear cells, sampled before stem cell transplant. The source is a man aged 50-59 years with acute myeloid leukemia. Some clones in this sample may be carry-over from other donors' samples.

The J gene is TRBJ1-5, the V gene TRBV7-2; a weak D match, TRBD1 (5 bases). Germline loops: CDR1 SGHTA, CDR2 FQGNSA. There are 13 residues in the CDR3. Trimming left V 3 bases short and J 7 bases short, with 10 bases between. The CDR3 protein is CASSFGRDQPQHF. CDR3 nucleotides: TGTGCCAGCAGCTTTGGAAGGGACCAGCCCCAGCATTTT.

This chain connects TRBV19 to TRBJ2-3; D ambiguous. CDR3 length: 14 amino acids. CDR1 LNHDA and CDR2 SQIVND come from the germline V gene (reference sequence). Trimming cost V 1 base and J 6 bases, with 11 bases left between them. The CDR3 DNA sequence: TGTGCCAGTAGTATAGCCTACTCAAGCGATACGCAGTATTTT. Protein: CASSIAYSSDTQYF.

The chain uses TRBV5-1 and TRBJ1-4; possible D gene TRBD1, 5 bases. Germline V gives CDR1 SGHRS, CDR2 YFSETQ. V was trimmed by 1 base and J by 5 bases, leaving 9 bases between them. This CDR3 has 14 amino acids. CDR3 coding DNA: TGCGCCAGCAGCTTGATGGGGCGGAATGAAAAACTGTTTTTT. Encoded protein: CASSLMGRNEKLFF.

V gene TRBV25-1 combines with J gene TRBJ1-4; a weak D match, TRBD1 (5 bases). This CDR3 region has 15 residues. Trimming shortened V by 1 base and J by 8 bases, and 14 bases separated the two germline ends. Germline CDR1 MGHDK, CDR2 SYGVNS. Written as DNA, the CDR3 is TGTGCCAGCAGTGAATTGAGAGGGGTAGGCGAAAAACTGTTTTTT. Its protein product is CASSELRGVGEKLFF.

The chain recombines TRBV7-9 with TRBJ2-3; TRBD1 matches 7 bases. The germline V gene has CDR1 SEHNR and CDR2 FQNEAQ (reference sequence). With V trimmed by 5 bases and J by 2 bases, 4 bases remained unmatched. This CDR3 region has 14 residues. CDR3 DNA: TGTGCCAGCAGCGTGGACAGGTTCACAGATACGCAGTATTTT. Encoded protein: CASSVDRFTDTQYF.